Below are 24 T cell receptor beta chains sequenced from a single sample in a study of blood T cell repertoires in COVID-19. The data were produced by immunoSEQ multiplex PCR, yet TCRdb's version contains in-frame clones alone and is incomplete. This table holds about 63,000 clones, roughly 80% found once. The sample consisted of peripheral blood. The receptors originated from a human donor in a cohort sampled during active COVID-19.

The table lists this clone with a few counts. The CDR3 loop reads CASSIPRALNQPQHF. DNA of the CDR3: TGTGCCAGTAGTATACCGAGGGCTCTCAATCAGCCCCAGCATTTT. The chain is built from TRBV19 and TRBJ1-5; unclear D gene. The CDR3 has 15 amino acids. Trimming pared 2 bases from V and 3 bases from J, leaving 11 bases between. Germline-derived CDR1 and CDR2 are LNHDA and SQIVND (reference sequence).

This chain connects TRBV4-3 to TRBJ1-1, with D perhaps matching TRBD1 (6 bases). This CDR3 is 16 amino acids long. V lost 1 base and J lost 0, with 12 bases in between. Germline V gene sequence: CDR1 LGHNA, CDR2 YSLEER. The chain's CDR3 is CASSQGSTGLNTEAFF. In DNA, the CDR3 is TGCGCCAGCAGCCAAGGATCGACAGGACTGAACACTGAAGCTTTCTTT.

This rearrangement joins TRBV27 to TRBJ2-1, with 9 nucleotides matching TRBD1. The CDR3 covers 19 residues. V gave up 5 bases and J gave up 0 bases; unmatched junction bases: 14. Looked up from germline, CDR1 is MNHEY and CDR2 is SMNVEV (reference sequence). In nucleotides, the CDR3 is TGTGCCAGCAGTGTACTGACAGGGGGAGGATTACCCTCCTACAATGAGCAGTTCTTC. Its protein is CASSVLTGGGLPSYNEQFF.

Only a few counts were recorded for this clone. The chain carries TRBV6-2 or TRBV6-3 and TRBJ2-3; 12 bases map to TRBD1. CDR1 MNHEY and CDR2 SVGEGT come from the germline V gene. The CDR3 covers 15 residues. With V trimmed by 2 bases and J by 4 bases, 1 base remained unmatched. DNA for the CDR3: TGTGCCAGCAGTTACGGGACAGGGGGCGCAGATACGCAGTATTTT. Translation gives CASSYGTGGADTQYF.

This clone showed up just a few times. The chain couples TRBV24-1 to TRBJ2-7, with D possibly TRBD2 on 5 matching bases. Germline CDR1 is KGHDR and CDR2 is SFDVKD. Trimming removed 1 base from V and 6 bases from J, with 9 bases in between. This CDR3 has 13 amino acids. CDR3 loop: CATSDLKGSEQYF. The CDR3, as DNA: TGTGCCACCAGTGATTTAAAAGGGAGCGAGCAGTACTTC.

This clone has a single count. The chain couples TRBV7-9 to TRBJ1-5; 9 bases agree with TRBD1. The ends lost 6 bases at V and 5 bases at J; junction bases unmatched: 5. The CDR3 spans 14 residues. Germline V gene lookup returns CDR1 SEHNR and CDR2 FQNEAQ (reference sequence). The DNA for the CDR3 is TGTGCCAGCAGTCAAGGACAGGGGTATCAGCCCCAGCATTTT. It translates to CASSQGQGYQPQHF.

The CDR3 nucleotides read TGTGCCAGCAGCTTCCGGGGACAGGTTAACACTGAAGCTTTCTTT. Translated, it gives CASSFRGQVNTEAFF. The chain is built from TRBV5-4 and TRBJ1-1, with 8 bases fitting TRBD1. Germline trimming cut 2 bases from V and 2 bases from J; bases unmatched to any gene: 5. The CDR3 spans 15 residues. Germline V gene lookup returns CDR1 SGHNT and CDR2 YYREEE (reference sequence).

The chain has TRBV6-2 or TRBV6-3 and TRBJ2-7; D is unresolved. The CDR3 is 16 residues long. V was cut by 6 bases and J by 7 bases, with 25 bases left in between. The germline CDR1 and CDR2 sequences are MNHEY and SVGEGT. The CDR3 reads CASSPIDQNRPREQYF. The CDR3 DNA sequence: TGTGCCAGCAGCCCCATAGACCAGAATAGACCGAGGGAGCAGTACTTC.

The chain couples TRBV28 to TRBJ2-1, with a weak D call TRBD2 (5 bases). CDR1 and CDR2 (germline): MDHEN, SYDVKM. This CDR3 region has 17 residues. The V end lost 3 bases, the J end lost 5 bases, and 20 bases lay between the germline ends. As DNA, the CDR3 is TGTGCCAGCAGTTTTCGGGGTGGGCTAGCTGCGGACAATGAGCAGTTCTTC. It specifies CASSFRGGLAADNEQFF.

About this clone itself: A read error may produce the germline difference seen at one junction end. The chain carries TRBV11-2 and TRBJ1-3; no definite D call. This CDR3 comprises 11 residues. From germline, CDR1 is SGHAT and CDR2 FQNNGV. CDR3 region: CASSYRNIIYF. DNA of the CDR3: TGTGCCAGCAGCTACCGAAACATCATATATTTT.

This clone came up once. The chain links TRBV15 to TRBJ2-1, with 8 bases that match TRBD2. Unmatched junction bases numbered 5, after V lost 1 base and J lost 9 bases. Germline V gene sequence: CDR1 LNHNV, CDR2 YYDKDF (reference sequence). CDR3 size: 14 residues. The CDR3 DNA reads TGTGCCACCAGCAGAGCGGGAGGGCATAGTGAGCAGTTCTTC. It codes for CATSRAGGHSEQFF. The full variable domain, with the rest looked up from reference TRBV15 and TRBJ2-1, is DAMVIQNPRYQVTQFGKPVTLSCSQTLNHNVMYWYQQKSSQAPKLLFHYYDKDFNNEADTPDNFQSRRPNTSFCFLDIRSPGLGDTAMYLCATSRAGGHSEQFFGPGTRLTVL.

The CDR3 DNA follows: TGTGCCAGCAGTTGGGGCAAGACCTACGAGCAGTACTTC. Translating gives CASSWGKTYEQYF. The chain couples TRBV28 to TRBJ2-7; D possibly corresponds to TRBD1 (5 bases). V dropped 4 bases and J dropped 2 bases, with 9 bases sitting between them. Per germline, CDR1 MDHEN and CDR2 SYDVKM. The CDR3 loop spans 13 amino acids.

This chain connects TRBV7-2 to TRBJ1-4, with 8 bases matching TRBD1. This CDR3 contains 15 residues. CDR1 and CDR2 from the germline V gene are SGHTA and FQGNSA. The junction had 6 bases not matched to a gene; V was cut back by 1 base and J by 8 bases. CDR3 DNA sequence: TGTGCCAGCAGCTTAGTTTATACAGGGGGAGAAAAACTGTTTTTT. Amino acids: CASSLVYTGGEKLFF.

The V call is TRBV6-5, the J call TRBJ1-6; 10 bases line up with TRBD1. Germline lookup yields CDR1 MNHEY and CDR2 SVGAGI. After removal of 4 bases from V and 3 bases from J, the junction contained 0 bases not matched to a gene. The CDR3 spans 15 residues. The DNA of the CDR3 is TGTGCCAGCAGTTGGACAGGGGGCTATAATTCACCCCTCCACTTT. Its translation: CASSWTGGYNSPLHF.

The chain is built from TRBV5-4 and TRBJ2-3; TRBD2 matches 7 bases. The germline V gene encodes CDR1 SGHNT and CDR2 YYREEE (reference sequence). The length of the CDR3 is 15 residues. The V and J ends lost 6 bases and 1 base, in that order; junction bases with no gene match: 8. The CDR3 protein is CASTFGAGGTDTQYF. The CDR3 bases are TGTGCCAGCACCTTTGGGGCGGGGGGCACAGATACGCAGTATTTT.

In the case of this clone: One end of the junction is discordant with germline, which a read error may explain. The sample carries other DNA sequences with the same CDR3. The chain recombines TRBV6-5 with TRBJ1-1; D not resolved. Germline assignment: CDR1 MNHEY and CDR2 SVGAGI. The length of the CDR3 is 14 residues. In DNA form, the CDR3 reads TGTGCCAGCAGTTACGAGGTTGATAACACTGAAGCCTTCTTT. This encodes CASSYEVDNTEAFF.

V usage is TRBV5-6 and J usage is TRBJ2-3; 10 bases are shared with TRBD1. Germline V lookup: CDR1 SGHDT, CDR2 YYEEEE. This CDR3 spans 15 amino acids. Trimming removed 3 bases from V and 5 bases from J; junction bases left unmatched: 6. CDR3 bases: TGTGCCAGCAGCTCGGGACAGGGGCGAATAGATACGCAGTATTTT. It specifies CASSSGQGRIDTQYF.

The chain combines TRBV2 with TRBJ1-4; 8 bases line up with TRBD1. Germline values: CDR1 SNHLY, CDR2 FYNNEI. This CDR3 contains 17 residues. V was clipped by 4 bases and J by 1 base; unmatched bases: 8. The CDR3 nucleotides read TGTGCCAGCAGTGGCCAGGGGGCCCGTCGAACTAATGAAAAACTGTTTTTT. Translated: CASSGQGARRTNEKLFF.

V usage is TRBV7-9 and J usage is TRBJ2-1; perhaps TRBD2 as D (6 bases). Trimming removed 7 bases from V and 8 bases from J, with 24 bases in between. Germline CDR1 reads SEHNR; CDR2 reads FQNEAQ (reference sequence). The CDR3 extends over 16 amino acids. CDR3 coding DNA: TGTGCCAGCATGGAGTTGCGACTAGACACGAGCGATGAGCAGTTCTTC. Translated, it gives CASMELRLDTSDEQFF.

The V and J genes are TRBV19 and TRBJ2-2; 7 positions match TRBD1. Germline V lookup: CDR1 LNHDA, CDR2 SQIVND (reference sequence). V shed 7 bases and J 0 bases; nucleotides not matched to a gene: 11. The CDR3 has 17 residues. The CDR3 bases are TGTGCCAGTAACCCCCGGGACAGACCTCCGAACACCGGGGAGCTGTTTTTT. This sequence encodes CASNPRDRPPNTGELFF.

The CDR3 sequence is CATSLGSRQGRNTEAFF. Here the CDR3 DNA reads TGTGCCACCAGCTTAGGCTCCCGACAGGGTCGAAACACTGAAGCTTTCTTT. This chain links TRBV15 with TRBJ1-1; TRBD1 matches at 7 bases. The length of the CDR3 is 17 residues. V was clipped by 5 bases and J by 2 bases; unmatched bases: 14. CDR1 and CDR2 from the germline V gene are LNHNV and YYDKDF (reference sequence).

The CDR3 reads CASRPSPGQDIEQYF. Here the CDR3 DNA reads TGTGCCAGCAGGCCTTCCCCGGGACAAGACATCGAGCAGTACTTC. This chain joins TRBV6-2 or TRBV6-3 and TRBJ2-7; tentative D call: TRBD1 (6 bases). The CDR3 contains 15 residues. Trimming shortened V by 6 bases and J by 6 bases, and 21 bases separated the two germline ends. Germline-derived CDR1 and CDR2 are MNHEY and SVGEGT.

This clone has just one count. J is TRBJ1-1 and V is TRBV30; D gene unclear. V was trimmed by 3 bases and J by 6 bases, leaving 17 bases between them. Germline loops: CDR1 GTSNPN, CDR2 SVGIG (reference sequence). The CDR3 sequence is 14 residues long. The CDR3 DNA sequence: TGTGCCTGGAGGGAAACCGGAGGGTTCGCTGAAGCTTTCTTT. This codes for CAWRETGGFAEAFF.

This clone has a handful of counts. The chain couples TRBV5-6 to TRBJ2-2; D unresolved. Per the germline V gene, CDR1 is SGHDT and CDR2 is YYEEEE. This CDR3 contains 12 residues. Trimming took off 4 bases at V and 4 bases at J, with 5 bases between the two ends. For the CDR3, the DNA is TGTGCCAGCAGCCAAATCACCGGGGAGCTGTTTTTT. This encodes CASSQITGELFF.